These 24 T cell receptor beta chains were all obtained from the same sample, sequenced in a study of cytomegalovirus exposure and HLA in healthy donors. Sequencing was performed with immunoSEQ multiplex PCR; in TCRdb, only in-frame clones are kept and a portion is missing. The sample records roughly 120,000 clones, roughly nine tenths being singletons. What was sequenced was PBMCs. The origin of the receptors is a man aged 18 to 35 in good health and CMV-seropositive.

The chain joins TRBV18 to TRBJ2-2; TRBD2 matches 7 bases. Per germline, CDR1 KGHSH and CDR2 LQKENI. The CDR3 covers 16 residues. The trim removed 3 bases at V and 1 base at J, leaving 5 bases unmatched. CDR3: CASSPLSGGNTGELFF. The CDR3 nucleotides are TGTGCCAGCTCACCCCTTTCGGGGGGGAACACCGGGGAGCTGTTTTTT.

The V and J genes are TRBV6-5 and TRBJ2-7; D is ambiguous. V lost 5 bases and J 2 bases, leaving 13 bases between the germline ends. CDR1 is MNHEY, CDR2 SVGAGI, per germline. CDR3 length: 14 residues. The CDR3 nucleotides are TGTGCCAGCAGTCGAATGGGCCGGACCTACGAGCAGTACTTC. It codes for CASSRMGRTYEQYF.

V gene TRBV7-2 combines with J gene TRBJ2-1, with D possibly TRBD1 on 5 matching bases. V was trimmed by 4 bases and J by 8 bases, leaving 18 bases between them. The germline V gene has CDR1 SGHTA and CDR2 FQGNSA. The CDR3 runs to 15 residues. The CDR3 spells CASSYIQGTVHEQFF. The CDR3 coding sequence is TGTGCCAGCAGCTATATCCAGGGTACCGTCCATGAGCAGTTCTTC.

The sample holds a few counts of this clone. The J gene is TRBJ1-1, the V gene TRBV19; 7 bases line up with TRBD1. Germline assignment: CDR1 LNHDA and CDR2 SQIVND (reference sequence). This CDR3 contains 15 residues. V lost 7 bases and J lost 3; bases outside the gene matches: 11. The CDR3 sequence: CASKPKDRLYTEAFF. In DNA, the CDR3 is TGTGCCAGTAAGCCCAAGGACAGGCTCTACACTGAAGCTTTCTTT.

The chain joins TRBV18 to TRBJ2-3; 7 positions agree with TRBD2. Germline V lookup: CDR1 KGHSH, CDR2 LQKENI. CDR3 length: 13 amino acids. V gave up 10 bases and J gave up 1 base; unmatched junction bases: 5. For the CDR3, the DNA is TGTGCCACCTTGCTAGCGGGCACAGATACGCAGTATTTT. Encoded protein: CATLLAGTDTQYF. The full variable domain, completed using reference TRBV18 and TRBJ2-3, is NAGVMQNPRHLVRRRGQEARLRCSPMKGHSHVYWYRQLPEEGLKFMVYLQKENIIDESGMPKERFSAEFPKEGPSILRIQQVVRGDSAAYFCATLLAGTDTQYFGPGTRLTVL.

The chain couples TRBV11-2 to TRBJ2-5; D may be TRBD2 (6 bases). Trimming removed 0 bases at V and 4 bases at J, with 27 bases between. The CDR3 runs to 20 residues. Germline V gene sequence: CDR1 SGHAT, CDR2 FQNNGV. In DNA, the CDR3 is TGTGCCAGCAGCTTAGAGAGGGGTCGGGGCGCTGCCCTAGCGCGAGAGACCCAGTACTTC. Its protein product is CASSLERGRGAALARETQYF.

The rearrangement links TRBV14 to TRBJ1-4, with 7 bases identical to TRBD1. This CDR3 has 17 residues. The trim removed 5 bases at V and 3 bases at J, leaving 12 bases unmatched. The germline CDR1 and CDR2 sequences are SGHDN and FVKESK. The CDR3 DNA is TGTGCCAGCAGCGACCTCAACACAGGGGCGGCTAATGAAAAACTGTTTTTT. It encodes CASSDLNTGAANEKLFF.

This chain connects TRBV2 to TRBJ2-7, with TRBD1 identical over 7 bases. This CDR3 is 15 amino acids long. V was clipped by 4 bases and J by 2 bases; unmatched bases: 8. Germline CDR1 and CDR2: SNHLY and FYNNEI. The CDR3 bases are TGTGCCAGCAGTGTTATTAACAGGGGCACCTACGAGCAGTACTTC. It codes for CASSVINRGTYEQYF. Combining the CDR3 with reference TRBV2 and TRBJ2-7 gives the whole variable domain EPEVTQTPSHQVTQMGQEVILRCVPISNHLYFYWYRQILGQKVEFLVSFYNNEISEKSEIFDDQFSVERPDGSNFTLKIRSTKLEDSAMYFCASSVINRGTYEQYFGPGTRLTVT.

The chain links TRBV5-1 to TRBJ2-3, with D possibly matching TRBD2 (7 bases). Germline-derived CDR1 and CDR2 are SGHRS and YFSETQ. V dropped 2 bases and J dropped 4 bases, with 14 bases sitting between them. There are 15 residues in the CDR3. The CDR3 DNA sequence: TGCGCCAGCAGCTTCCCCGCGGGGGCCGCAGATACGCAGTATTTT. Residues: CASSFPAGAADTQYF.

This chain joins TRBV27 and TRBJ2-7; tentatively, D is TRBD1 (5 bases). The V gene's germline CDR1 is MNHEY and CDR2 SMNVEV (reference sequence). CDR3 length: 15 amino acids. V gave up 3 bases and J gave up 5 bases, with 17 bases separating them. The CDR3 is CASSFSAGYKNEQYF. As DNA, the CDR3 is TGTGCCAGCAGTTTTTCGGCAGGGTATAAGAACGAGCAGTACTTC.

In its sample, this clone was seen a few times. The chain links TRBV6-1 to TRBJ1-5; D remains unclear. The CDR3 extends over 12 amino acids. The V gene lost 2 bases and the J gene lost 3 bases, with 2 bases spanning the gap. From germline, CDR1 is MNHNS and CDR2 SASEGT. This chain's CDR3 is CASSEHNQPQHF. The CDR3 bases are TGTGCCAGCAGTGAACACAATCAGCCCCAGCATTTT.

The CDR3 here is CASSSYIIGGSNGYTF. The DNA of the CDR3 is TGTGCCAGCAGCTCCTATATCATAGGGGGCAGTAATGGCTACACCTTC. The chain recombines TRBV5-4 with TRBJ1-2, with TRBD1 matching 7 bases. Germline CDR1 and CDR2: SGHNT and YYREEE (reference sequence). CDR3 length equals 16 residues. With V trimmed by 3 bases and J by 6 bases, 14 bases remained unmatched.

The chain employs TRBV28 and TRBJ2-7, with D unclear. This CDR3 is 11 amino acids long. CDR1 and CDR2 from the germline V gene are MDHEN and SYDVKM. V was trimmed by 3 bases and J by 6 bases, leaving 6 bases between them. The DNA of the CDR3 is TGTGCCAGCAGTTTGAGATTCGAGCAGTACTTC. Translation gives CASSLRFEQYF.

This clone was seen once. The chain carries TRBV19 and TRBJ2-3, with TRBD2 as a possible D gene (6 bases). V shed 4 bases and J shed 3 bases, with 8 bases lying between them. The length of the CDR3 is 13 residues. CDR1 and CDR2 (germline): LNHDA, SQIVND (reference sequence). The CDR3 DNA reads TGTGCCAGTAGTACAGGGAGGACAGATACGCAGTATTTT. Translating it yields CASSTGRTDTQYF.

The CDR3 DNA sequence: TGTGCCAGCAGCTTAAGCCCTCGGGGGACTGAAGCTTTCTTT. It yields the protein CASSLSPRGTEAFF. V usage is TRBV7-9 and J usage is TRBJ1-1; D possibly corresponds to TRBD1 (5 bases). Germline loops: CDR1 SEHNR, CDR2 FQNEAQ (reference sequence). This CDR3 is 14 amino acids long. V lost 2 bases, J lost 5 bases, and 12 bases lay in between.

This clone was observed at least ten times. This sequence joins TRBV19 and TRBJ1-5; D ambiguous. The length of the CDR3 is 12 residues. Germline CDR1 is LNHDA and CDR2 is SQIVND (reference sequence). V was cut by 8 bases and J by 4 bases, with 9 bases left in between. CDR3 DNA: TGTGCCAGTTCGGGTCTTAATCAGCCCCAGCATTTT. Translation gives CASSGLNQPQHF.

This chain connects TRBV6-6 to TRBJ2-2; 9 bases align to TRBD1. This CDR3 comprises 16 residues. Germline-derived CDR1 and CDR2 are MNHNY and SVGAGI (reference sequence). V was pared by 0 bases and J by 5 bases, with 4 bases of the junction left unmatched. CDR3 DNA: TGTGCCAGCAGTTACTCTTCGGGGACAGGGACCGGGGAGCTGTTTTTT. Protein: CASSYSSGTGTGELFF.

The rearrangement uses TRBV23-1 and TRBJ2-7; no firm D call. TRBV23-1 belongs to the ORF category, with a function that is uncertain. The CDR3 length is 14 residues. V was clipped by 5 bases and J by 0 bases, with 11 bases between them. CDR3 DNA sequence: TGCGCCAGCAGTGTAGTACCCACCTCCTACGAGCAGTACTTC. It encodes CASSVVPTSYEQYF.

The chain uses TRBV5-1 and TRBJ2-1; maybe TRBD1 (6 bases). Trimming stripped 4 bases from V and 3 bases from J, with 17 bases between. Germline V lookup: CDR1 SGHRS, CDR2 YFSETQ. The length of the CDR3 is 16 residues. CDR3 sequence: CASSLSRGTGYNEQFF. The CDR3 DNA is TGCGCCAGCAGCCTCTCGAGGGGGACCGGCTACAATGAGCAGTTCTTC.

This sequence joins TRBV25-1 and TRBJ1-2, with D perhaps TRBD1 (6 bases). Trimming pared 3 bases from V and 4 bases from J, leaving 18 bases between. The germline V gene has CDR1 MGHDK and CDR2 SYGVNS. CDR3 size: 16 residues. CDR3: CASSDRTDSRGYGYTF. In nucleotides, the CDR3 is TGTGCCAGCAGTGACCGGACGGACTCCAGGGGCTATGGCTACACCTTC.

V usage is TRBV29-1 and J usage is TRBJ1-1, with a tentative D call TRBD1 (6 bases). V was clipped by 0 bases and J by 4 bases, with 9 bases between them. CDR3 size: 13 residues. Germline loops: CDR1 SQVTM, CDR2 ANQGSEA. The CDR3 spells CSVEDGGATEAFF. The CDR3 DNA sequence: TGCAGCGTTGAAGATGGGGGGGCCACTGAAGCTTTCTTT.

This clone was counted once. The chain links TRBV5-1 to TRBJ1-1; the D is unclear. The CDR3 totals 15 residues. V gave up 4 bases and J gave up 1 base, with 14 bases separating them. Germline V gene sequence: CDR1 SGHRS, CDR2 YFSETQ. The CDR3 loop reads CASSPFPTANTEAFF. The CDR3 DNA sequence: TGCGCCAGCAGCCCATTCCCTACAGCGAACACTGAAGCTTTCTTT.

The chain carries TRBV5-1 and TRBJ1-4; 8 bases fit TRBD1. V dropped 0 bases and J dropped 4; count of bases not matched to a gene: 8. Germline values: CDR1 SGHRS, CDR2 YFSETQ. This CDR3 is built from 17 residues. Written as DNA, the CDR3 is TGCGCCAGCAGCTTGGCTCCTCAGGGGGCAGTTAATGAAAAACTGTTTTTT. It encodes CASSLAPQGAVNEKLFF.

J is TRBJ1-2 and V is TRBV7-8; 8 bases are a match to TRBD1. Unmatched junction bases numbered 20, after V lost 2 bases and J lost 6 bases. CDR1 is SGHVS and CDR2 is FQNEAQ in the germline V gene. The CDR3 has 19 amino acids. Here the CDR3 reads CASSLPSSSGGQGGNGYTF. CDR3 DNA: TGTGCCAGCAGCTTACCTTCCTCGTCCGGAGGACAGGGCGGGAATGGCTACACCTTC.